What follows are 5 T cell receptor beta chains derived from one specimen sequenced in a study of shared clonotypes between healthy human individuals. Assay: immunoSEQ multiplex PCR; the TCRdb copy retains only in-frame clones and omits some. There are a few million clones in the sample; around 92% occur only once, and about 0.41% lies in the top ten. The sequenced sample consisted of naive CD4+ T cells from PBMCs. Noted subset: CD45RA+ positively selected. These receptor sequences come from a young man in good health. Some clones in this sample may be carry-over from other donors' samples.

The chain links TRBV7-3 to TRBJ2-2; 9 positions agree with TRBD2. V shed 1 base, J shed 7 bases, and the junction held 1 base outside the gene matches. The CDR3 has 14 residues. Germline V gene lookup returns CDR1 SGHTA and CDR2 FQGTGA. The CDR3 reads CASSLMREGGELFF. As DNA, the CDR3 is TGTGCCAGCAGCTTAATGCGGGAGGGCGGGGAGCTGTTTTTT.

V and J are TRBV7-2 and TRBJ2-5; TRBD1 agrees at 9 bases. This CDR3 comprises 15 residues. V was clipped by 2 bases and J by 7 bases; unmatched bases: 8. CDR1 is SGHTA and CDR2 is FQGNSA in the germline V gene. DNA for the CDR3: TGTGCCAGCAGCTTAAGGACAGGGGATGGGGTGACCCAGTACTTC. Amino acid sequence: CASSLRTGDGVTQYF.

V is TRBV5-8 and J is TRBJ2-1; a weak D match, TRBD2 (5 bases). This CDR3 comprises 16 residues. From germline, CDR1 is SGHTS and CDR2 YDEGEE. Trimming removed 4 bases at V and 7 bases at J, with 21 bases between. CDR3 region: CASSETRRALENEQFF. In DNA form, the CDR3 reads TGTGCCAGCAGCGAGACCCGGCGGGCTCTTGAGAATGAGCAGTTCTTC.

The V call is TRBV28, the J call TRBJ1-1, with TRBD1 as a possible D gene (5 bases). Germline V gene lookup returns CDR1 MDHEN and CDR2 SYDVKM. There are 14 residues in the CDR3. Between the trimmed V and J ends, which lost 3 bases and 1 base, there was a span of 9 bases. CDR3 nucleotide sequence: TGTGCCAGCAGTTTGGCAGGGAGGAACACTGAAGCTTTCTTT. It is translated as CASSLAGRNTEAFF.

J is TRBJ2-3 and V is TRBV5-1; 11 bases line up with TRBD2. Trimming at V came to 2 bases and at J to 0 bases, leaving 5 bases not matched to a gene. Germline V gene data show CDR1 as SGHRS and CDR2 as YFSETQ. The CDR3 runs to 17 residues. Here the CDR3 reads CASSLALAGVSTDTQYF. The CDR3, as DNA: TGCGCCAGCAGCTTAGCACTAGCGGGAGTGAGCACAGATACGCAGTATTTT.